What follows is one T cell receptor (beta chain) and its context. This sample was included in a study of blood T cell repertoires in COVID-19. Study context: COVID-19 samples collected from the United States, Italy and Spain covered acute and convalescent phases.

Clones were sequenced by immunoSEQ multiplex PCR, and TCRdb holds only the in-frame ones, with some missing. This sample yields 200,000 or so clones, of which about 80% are seen a single time; 6.5% to 8.5% belongs to the top ten. Germline V gives CDR1 GTSNPN, CDR2 SVGIG (reference sequence). The CDR3 length is 12 residues. Trimming removed 8 bases from V and 0 bases from J; junction bases left unmatched: 2. Sequencing was carried out using peripheral blood. This receptor was taken from a human donor with acute or convalescent COVID-19. The donor label of this sample is uncertain. The chain carries TRBV30 and TRBJ2-7, with 9 bases identical to TRBD2. CDR3 sequence (DNA): TGTGCCGGCGGGAGGGCCTCCTACGAGCAGTACTTC. It codes for CAGGRASYEQYF.